This TCR beta chain derives from a study of Tregs in tolerant kidney transplant recipients. Study findings and constraints: Nucleotide sequences could not be compared across some patients' samples due to primer changes. The most relevant donor-specific Treg TCRbeta repertoire apparently came from expansion with activated donor B cells. Donor-specific Treg expansion exceeded global Treg expansion in tolerant patients, suggesting antigen drive.

Germline values: CDR1 SGHVS, CDR2 FQNEAQ. This CDR3 has 17 residues. Unstimulated regulatory T cells (CD4+CD25+CD127-), CD4+CD25- non-regulatory cells, CD4 and CD8 cells were FACS-sorted from thawed PBMCs. Notes on this clone: Its antigen is currently unknown. At one boundary the junction diverges from the germline segment, which might be a read error. Other nucleotide sequences from this sample produce the same CDR3.

Sequencing was performed with immunoSEQ multiplex PCR; in TCRdb, only in-frame clones are kept and a portion is missing. The data hold approximately 93,000 clones, with roughly 93% observed a single time. The material was CD4+ T cells from blood, obtained before the transplant. The source is a human donor who received a combined kidney and bone marrow transplant. The chain recombines TRBV7-8 with TRBJ1-6; no firm D call. This CDR3 is CASSFTSSSSYNSPLHF. DNA for the CDR3: TGTGCCAGCAGCTTTACGTCTTCGAGCTCCTATAATTCCCCCCTCCACTTT. The entire variable domain, with the rest obtained from reference TRBV7-8 and TRBJ1-6, is as follows: GAGVSQSPRYKVAKRGQDVALRCDPISGHVSLFWYQQALGQGPEFLTYFQNEAQLDKSGLPSDRFFAERPEGSVSTLKIQRTQQEDSAVYLCASSFTSSSSYNSPLHFGNGTRLTVT.